This T cell receptor (beta chain) derives from a study of cytomegalovirus exposure and HLA in healthy donors. Background on the study: Drawn from HLA-typed donors, 83 million or so unique TCRs were held in an early data release. Study-level results: Rarity characterized most TCR sequences, yet some public TCRs appeared in many donors. Donors belonging to an Asian-associated ancestry cluster reportedly showed fewer N-insertions in productive TCRs than the approximately 690-donor mean, according to what a later analysis found.

As regards this clone: Its specificity is unknown.

PCR used 60 Vbeta primers and 13 Jbeta primers. TCRdb's copy holds only in-frame clones and misses some; the assay was immunoSEQ multiplex PCR. The sample records 70,000 to 100,000 clones, more than 55% being singletons. Sequenced material: PBMCs. The sequence derives from a woman in her fifties or sixties in good health and CMV-seropositive.

The CDR3 sequence is CASSKLAGGYNEQFF. Written as DNA, the CDR3 is TGTGCCAGCAGCAAACTAGCGGGGGGGTACAATGAGCAGTTCTTC. This chain joins TRBV7-2 and TRBJ2-1; TRBD2 agrees at 13 bases. The V gene end was trimmed by 5 bases and the J gene end by 4 bases; junction bases not matched to a gene: 2. This CDR3 is 15 amino acids long. CDR1 is SGHTA, CDR2 FQGNSA, per germline.